This TCR beta chain was documented in a study of blood T cells in healthy people across ages. Using a J-beta primer mix together with a sample-barcoded 5' primer, a second PCR was run for roughly 7 to 11 cycles. A single record per CDR3 protein comes from TCRdb applying MiXCR to the 5' RACE reads. This sample has fewer than 800,000 distinct CDR3 sequences; about 30% occur once, and the top ten carry about 16%. V lost 3 bases to trimming and J lost 0 bases; unmatched junction nucleotides: 9. CDR1 and CDR2 (germline): DFQATT, SNEGSKA (reference sequence). The CDR3 contains 18 residues. The chain combines TRBV20-1 with TRBJ2-6; 9 bases map to TRBD1. Sequencing was carried out using blood. This TCR was recovered from a woman older than 75 in good health. The CDR3 sequence is CSARARDRESSGANVLTF. The CDR3, as DNA: TGCAGTGCTAGGGCCCGGGACAGGGAATCCTCTGGGGCCAACGTCCTGACTTTC.